This TCR beta chain is from a study of T cell repertoires in cytomegalovirus infection. Across the whole study: Public TCR beta signatures marked donors with CMV infection and the matching HLA. Findings and limits, study-wide: HLA-C-restricted CMV-specific TCR beta clonotypes were dominant in the ex vivo response. Summed public TCR beta family frequency identified CMV carriers bearing the relevant HLA.

This clonotype has ten or more counts. Antigen: not known. With 7 bases removed from V and 6 bases from J, the gap between germline ends came to 19 bases. This CDR3 region has 15 residues. From the reads, TCRdb called clonotypes with MiXCR, one entry per CDR3 protein. This sample has about 460,000 distinct CDR3 sequences; approximately 10% occur once, and the top ten carry roughly 10%. The sequence derives from a human donor in good health (CMV status not recorded). Some clones in this sample may be carry-over from other donors' samples. The chain uses TRBV12-3 or TRBV12-4 and TRBJ1-5; no reliable D call. What was sequenced was PBMCs. The CDR3 sequence: CASTLRVDGGQPQHF. The CDR3, as DNA: TGTGCCAGCACCTTACGGGTAGACGGAGGTCAGCCCCAGCATTTT.